This T cell receptor (beta chain) was recovered during a study of monozygotic twins with inflammatory bowel disease. Nested amplification of TCRalpha and TCRbeta cDNA involved two PCRs of approximately 17 and 9 cycles. TCRdb reanalyzed the 5' RACE reads, giving one entry per CDR3 protein sequence and no DNA. The sample table sets out hundreds of thousands of distinct CDR3 sequences. The receptor comes from a human donor with ulcerative colitis or Crohn's disease, or a healthy co-twin of an affected twin (not recorded which). Sequences were obtained from blood.

The CDR3 loop is CASSYQSSYEQYF. The chain uses TRBV12-3 or TRBV12-4 and TRBJ2-7. The CDR3 extends over 13 amino acids.